What follows describes a single T cell receptor (beta chain). This CDR3 is also generated by other DNA sequences in the sample. The sample is drawn from a study of shared clonotypes between healthy human individuals. TCRdb's table, derived via immunoSEQ multiplex PCR, lists solely in-frame clones and lacks some. The sample holds 2 million to 2.5 million clones, 85% to 95% seen once. Germline V gene data show CDR1 as MNHNY and CDR2 as SVGAGI (reference sequence). V shed 5 bases, J shed 3 bases, and the junction held 3 bases outside the gene matches. The CDR3 is 14 amino acids. The TCR comes from a man aged 18 to 29 in good health. Some clones in this sample may be carry-over from other donors' samples. Sequenced sample: naive CD4+ T cells from PBMCs. Subset defined: CD45RA+ positively selected. The chain links TRBV6-6 to TRBJ1-2; 10 bases agree with TRBD1. The CDR3, as DNA: TGTGCCAGCAGTCGACAGGGGGCTGACTATGGCTACACCTTC. Amino acids: CASSRQGADYGYTF.